This record concerns one TCR beta chain sequence. This record belongs to a study of blood T cell repertoires in COVID-19. Study in general: Collection of acute and convalescent COVID-19 samples took place in the United States, Italy and Spain.

The protocol was immunoSEQ multiplex PCR, while the TCRdb copy is restricted to in-frame clones and leaves out a portion. The sample yields fewer than 250,000 clones, almost 85% seen once. The CDR3 is 16 residues long. The germline V gene encodes CDR1 KGHDR and CDR2 SFDVKD. Trimming cost V 9 bases and J 6 bases; bases outside gene matches: 17. The chain carries TRBV24-1 and TRBJ1-2, with 8 bases aligning to TRBD1. The TCR was taken from a man in his fifties or sixties with acute or convalescent COVID-19. The sequenced material came from peripheral blood. The CDR3 DNA reads TGTGCCACCGCATTAGGATCGGGACAGGATTTCAATGGCTACACCTTC. It translates to CATALGSGQDFNGYTF.